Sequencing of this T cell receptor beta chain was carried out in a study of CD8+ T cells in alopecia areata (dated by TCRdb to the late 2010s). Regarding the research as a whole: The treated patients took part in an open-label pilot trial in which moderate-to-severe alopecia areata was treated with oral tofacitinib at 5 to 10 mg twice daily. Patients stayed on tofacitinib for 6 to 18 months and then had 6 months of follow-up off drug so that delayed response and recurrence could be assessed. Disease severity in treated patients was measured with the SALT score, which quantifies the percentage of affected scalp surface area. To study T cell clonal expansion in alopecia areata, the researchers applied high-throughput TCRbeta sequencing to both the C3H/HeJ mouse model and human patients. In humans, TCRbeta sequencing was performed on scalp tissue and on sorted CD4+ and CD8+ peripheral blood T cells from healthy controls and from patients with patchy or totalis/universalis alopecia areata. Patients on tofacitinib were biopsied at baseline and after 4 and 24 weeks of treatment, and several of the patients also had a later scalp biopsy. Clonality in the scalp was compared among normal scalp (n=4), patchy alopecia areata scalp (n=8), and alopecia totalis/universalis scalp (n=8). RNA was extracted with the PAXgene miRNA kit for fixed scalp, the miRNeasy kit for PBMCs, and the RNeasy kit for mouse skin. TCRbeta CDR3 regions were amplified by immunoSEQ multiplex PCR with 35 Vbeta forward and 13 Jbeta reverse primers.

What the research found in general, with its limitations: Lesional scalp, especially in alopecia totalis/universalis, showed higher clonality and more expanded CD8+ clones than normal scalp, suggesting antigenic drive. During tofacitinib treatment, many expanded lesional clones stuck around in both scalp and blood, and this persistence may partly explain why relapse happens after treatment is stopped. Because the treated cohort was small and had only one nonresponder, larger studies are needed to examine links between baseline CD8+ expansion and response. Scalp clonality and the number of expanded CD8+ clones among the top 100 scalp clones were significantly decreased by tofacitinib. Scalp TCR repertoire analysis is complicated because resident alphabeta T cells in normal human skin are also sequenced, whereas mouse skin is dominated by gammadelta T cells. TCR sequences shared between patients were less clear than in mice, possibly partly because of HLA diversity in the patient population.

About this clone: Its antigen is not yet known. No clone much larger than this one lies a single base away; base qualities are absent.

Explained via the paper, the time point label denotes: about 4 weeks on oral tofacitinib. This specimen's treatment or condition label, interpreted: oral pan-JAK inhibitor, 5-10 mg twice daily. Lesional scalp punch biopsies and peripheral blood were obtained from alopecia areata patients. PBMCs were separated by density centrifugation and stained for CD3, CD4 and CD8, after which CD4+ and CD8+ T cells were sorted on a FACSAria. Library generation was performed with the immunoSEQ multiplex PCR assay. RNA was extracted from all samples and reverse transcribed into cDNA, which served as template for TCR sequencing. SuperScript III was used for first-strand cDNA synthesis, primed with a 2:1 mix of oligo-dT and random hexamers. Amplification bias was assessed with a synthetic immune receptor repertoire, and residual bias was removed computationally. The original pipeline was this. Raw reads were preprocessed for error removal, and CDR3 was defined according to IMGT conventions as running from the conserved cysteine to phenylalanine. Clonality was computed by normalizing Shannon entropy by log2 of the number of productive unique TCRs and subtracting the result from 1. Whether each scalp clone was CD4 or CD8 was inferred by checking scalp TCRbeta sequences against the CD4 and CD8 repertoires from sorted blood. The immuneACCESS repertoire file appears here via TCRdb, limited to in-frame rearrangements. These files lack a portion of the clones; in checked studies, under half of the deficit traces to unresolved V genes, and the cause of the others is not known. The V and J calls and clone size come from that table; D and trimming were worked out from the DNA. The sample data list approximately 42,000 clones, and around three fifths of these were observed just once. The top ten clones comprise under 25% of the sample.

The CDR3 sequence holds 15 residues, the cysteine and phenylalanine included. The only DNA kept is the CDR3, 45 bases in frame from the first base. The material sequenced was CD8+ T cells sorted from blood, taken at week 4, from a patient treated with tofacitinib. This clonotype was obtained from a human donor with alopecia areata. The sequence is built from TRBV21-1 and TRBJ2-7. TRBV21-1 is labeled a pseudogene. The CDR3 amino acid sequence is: CASSKGGDPSYEQYF. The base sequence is TGTGCCAGCAGCAAAGGTGGGGACCCCTCCTACGAGCAGTACTTC.